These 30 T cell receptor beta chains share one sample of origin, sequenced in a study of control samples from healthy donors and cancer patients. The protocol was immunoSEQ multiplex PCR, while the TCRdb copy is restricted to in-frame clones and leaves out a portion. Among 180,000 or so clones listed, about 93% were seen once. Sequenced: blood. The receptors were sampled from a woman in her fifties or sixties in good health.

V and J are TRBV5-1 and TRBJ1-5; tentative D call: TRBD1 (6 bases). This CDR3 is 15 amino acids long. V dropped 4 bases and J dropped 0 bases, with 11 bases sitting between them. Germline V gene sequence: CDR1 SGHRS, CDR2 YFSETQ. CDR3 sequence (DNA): TGCGCCAGCAGCATATCAGGGGTTAGCAATCAGCCCCAGCATTTT. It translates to CASSISGVSNQPQHF.

CDR3 amino acids: CASSPRTARPIRSDTIYF. The CDR3 DNA is TGTGCCAGTAGTCCGAGGACAGCGCGTCCGATCCGGAGTGACACCATATATTTT. The V and J genes are TRBV19 and TRBJ1-3, with TRBD1 as a possible D gene (6 bases). V shed 5 bases and J shed 8 bases, with 28 bases lying between them. The CDR3 is 18 residues long. The germline V gene encodes CDR1 LNHDA and CDR2 SQIVND (reference sequence).

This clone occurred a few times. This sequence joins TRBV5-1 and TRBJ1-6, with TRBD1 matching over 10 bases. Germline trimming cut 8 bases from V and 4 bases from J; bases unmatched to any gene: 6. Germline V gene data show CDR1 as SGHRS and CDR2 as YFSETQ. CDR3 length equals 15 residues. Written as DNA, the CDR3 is TGCGCCAGTAATGGACAGGGGGGGTATAATTCACCCCTCCACTTT. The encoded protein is CASNGQGGYNSPLHF.

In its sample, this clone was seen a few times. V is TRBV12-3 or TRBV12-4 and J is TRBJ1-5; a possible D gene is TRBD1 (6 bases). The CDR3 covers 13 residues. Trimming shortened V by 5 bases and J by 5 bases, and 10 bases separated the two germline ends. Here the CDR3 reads CASSHRVDQPQHF. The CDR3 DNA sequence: TGTGCCAGCAGTCACAGGGTGGATCAGCCCCAGCATTTT.

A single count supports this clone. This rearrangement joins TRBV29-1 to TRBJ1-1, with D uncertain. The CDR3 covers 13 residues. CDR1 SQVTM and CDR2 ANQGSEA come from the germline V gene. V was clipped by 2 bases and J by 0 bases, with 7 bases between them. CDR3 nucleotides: TGCAGCGTTGAACAGGCCATGAACACTGAAGCTTTCTTT. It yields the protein CSVEQAMNTEAFF.

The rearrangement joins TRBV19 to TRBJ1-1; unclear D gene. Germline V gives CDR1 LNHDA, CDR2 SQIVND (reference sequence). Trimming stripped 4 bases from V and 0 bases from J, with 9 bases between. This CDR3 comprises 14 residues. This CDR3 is CASSTRWMNTEAFF. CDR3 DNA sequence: TGTGCCAGTAGTACCAGGTGGATGAACACTGAAGCTTTCTTT.

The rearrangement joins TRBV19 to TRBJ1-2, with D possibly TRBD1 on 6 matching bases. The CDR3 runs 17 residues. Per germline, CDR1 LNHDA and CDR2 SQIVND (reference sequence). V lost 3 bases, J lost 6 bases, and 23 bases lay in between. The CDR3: CASSMASGVLLADGYTF. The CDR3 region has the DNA TGTGCCAGTAGTATGGCGTCAGGGGTCTTACTCGCGGATGGCTACACCTTC.

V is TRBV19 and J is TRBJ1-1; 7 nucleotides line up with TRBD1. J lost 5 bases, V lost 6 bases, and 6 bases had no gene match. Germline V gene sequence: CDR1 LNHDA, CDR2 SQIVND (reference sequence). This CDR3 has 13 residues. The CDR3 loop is CASSPGQWTEAFF. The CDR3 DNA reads TGTGCCAGTAGCCCGGGACAGTGGACTGAAGCTTTCTTT.

The CDR3 region is CASSQKRGDAYEQYF. The CDR3 DNA sequence: TGTGCCAGCAGCCAGAAGCGGGGGGACGCCTACGAGCAGTACTTC. The rearrangement links TRBV7-3 to TRBJ2-7; 9 nucleotides align to TRBD2. Germline CDR1 and CDR2: SGHTA and FQGTGA. The CDR3 runs to 15 residues. J gave up 2 bases and V 5 bases, and 7 bases lay outside the gene matches.

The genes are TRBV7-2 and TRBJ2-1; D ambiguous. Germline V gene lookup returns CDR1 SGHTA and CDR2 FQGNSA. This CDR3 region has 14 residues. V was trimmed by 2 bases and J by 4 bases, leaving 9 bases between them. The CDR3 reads CASSLLVGYNEQFF. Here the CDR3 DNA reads TGTGCCAGCAGCTTATTGGTAGGTTACAATGAGCAGTTCTTC. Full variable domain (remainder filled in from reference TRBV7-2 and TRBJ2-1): GAGVSQSPSNKVTEKGKDVELRCDPISGHTALYWYRQSLGQGLEFLIYFQGNSAPDKSGLPSDRFSAERTGGSVSTLTIQRTQQEDSAVYLCASSLLVGYNEQFFGPGTRLTVL.

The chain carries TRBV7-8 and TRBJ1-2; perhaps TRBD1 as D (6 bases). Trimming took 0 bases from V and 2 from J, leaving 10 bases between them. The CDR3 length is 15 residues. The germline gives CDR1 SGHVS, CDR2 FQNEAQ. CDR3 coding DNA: TGTGCCAGCAGCTTAGCGGGGGGGCCCAACTATGGCTACACCTTC. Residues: CASSLAGGPNYGYTF.

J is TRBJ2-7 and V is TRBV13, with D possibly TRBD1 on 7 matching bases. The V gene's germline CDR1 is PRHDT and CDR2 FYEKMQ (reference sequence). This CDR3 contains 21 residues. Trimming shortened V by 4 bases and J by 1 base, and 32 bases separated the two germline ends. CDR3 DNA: TGTGCCAGCAGCTCCACGGTACCCAGGGGGTCAACTAGCACCCTGTCCTACGAGCAGTACTTC. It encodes CASSSTVPRGSTSTLSYEQYF.

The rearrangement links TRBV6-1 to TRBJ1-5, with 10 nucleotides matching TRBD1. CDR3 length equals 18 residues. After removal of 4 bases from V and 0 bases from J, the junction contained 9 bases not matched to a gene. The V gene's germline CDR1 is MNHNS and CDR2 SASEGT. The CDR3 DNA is TGTGCCAGCAGTGCAATAACCGGGACAGGGGTTAGCAATCAGCCCCAGCATTTT. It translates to CASSAITGTGVSNQPQHF.

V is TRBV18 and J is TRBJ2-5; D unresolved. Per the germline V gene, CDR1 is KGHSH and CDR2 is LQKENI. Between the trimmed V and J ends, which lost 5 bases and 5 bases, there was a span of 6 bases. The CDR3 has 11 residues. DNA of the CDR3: TGTGCCAGCTCATCAAAGGAGACCCAGTACTTC. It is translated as CASSSKETQYF.

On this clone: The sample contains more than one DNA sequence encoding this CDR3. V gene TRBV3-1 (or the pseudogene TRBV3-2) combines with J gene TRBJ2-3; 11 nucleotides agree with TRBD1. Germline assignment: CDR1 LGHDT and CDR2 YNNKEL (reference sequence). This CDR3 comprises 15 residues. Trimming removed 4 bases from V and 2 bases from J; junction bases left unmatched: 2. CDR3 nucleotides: TGTGCCAGCAGCCCGGGACAGGGGGACACAGATACGCAGTATTTT. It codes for CASSPGQGDTDTQYF.

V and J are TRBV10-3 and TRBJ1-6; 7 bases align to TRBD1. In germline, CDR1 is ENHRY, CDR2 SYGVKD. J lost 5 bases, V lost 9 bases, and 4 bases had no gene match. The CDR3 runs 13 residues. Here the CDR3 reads CAIGDRDNSPLHF. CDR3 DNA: TGTGCCATTGGGGACAGAGATAATTCACCCCTCCACTTT.

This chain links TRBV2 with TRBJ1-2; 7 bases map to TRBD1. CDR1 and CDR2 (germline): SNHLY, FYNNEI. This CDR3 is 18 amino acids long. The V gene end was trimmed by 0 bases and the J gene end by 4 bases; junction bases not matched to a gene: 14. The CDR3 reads CASSEALRDSRSPYGYTF. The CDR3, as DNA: TGTGCCAGCAGTGAAGCGCTTCGGGACAGCAGATCCCCCTATGGCTACACCTTC. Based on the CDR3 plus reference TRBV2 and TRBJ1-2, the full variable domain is EPEVTQTPSHQVTQMGQEVILRCVPISNHLYFYWYRQILGQKVEFLVSFYNNEISEKSEIFDDQFSVERPDGSNFTLKIRSTKLEDSAMYFCASSEALRDSRSPYGYTFGSGTRLTVV.

The CDR3 here is CASSYRGQKNTEAFF. For the CDR3, the DNA is TGTGCCAGCAGTTACAGGGGACAGAAGAACACTGAAGCTTTCTTT. J is TRBJ1-1 and V is TRBV6-2 or TRBV6-3; 7 bases fit TRBD1. The CDR3 contains 15 residues. Trimming cost V 2 bases and J 1 base; bases outside gene matches: 4. Germline V gives CDR1 MNHEY, CDR2 SVGEGT.

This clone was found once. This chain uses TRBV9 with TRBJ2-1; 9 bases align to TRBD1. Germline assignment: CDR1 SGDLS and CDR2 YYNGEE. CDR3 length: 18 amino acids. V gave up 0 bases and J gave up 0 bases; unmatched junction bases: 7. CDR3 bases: TGTGCCAGCAGCGTAGCCCCACAGGGGGCTAGCTCCTACAATGAGCAGTTCTTC. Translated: CASSVAPQGASSYNEQFF.

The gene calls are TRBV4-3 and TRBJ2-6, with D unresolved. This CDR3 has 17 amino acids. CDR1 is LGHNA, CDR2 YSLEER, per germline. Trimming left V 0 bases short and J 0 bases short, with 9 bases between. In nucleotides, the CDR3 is TGCGCCAGCAGCCAAGAGGGATCCGGCTCTGGGGCCAACGTCCTGACTTTC. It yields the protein CASSQEGSGSGANVLTF.

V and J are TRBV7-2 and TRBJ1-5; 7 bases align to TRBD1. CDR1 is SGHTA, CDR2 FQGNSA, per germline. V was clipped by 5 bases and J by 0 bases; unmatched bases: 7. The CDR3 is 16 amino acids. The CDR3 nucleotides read TGTGCCAGCAGCCCCCAGACAGGGAATAGCAATCAGCCCCAGCATTTT. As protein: CASSPQTGNSNQPQHF.

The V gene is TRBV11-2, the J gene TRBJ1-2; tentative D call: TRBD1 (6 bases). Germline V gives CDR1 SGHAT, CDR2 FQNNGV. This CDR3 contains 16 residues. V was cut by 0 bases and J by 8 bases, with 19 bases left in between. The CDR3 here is CASSLDGAGASRGYTF. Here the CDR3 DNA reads TGTGCCAGCAGCTTAGATGGAGCGGGGGCAAGTCGGGGCTACACCTTC.

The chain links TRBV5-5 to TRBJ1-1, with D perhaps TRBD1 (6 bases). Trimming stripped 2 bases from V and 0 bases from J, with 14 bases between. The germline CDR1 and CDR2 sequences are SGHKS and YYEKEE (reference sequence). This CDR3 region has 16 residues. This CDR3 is CASSLWWGAMNTEAFF. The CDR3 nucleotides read TGTGCCAGCAGCTTATGGTGGGGGGCAATGAACACTGAAGCTTTCTTT.

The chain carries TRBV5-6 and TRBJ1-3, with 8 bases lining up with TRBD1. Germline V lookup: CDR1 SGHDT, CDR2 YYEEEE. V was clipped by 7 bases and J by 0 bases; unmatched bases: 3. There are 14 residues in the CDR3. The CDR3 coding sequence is TGTGCCAGCGGACAGGGTCACTCTGGAAACACCATATATTTT. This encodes CASGQGHSGNTIYF. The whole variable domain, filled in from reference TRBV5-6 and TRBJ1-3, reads DAGVTQSPTHLIKTRGQQVTLRCSPKSGHDTVSWYQQALGQGPQFIFQYYEEEERQRGNFPDRFSGHQFPNYSSELNVNALLLGDSALYLCASGQGHSGNTIYFGEGSWLTVV.

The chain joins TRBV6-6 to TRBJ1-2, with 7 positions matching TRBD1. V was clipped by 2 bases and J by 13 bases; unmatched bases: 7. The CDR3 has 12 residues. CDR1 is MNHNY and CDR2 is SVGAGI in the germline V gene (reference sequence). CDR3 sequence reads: CASSYGDREVTF. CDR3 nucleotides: TGTGCCAGCAGTTACGGAGACAGGGAGGTCACCTTC.

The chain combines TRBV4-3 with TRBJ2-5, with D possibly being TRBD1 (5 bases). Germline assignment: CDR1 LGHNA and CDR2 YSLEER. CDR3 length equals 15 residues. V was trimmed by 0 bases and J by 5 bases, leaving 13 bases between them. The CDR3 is CASSQDYHRQETQYF. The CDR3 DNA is TGCGCCAGCAGCCAAGACTACCATCGACAGGAGACCCAGTACTTC.

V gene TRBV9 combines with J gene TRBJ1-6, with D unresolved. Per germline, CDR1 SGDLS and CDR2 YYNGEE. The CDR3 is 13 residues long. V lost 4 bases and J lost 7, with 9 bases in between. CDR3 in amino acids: CASSPLWNSPLHF. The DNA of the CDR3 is TGTGCCAGCAGCCCCCTGTGGAATTCACCCCTCCACTTT.

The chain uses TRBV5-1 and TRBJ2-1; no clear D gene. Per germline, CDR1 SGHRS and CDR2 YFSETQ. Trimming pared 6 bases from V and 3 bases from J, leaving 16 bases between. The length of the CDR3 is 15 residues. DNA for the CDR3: TGCGCCAGCAACCGAGGCGCCAGTTACTACAATGAGCAGTTCTTC. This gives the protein CASNRGASYYNEQFF.

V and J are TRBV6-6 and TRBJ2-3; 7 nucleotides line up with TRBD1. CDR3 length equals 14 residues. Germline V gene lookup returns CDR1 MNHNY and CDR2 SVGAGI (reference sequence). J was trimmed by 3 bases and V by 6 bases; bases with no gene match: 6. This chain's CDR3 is CASRPTGETDTQYF. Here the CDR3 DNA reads TGTGCCAGCAGACCTACAGGGGAAACAGATACGCAGTATTTT.

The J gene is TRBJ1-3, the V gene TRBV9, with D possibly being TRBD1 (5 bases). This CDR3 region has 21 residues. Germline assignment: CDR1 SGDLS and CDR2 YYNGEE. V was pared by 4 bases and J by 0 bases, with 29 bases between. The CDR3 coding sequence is TGTGCCAGCAGCCACCCTCGAATCACTCCGGGGGATCCCAACTCTGGAAACACCATATATTTT. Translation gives CASSHPRITPGDPNSGNTIYF.